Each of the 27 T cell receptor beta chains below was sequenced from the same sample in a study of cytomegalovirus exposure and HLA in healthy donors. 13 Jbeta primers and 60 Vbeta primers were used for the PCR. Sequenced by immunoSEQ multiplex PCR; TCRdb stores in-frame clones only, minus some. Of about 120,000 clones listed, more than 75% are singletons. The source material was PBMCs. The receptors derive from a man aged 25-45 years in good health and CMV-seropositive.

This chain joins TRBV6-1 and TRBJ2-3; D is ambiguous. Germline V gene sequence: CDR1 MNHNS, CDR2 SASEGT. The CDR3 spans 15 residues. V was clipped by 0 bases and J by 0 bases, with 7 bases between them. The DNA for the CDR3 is TGTGCCAGCAGTGAAGCGGCAGTAAGCACAGATACGCAGTATTTT. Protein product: CASSEAAVSTDTQYF.

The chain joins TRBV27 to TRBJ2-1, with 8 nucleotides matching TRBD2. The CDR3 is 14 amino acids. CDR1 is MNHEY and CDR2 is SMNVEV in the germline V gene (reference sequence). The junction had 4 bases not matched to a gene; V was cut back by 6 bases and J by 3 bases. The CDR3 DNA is TGTGCCAGCAGAGCGGGAGTGAACTACAATGAGCAGTTCTTC. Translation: CASRAGVNYNEQFF.

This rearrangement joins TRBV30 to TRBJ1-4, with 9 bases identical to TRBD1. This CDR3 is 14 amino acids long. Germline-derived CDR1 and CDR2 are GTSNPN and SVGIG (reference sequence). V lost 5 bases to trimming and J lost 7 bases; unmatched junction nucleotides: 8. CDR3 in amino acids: CAWGDRANTEKLFF. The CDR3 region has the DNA TGTGCCTGGGGGGACAGGGCCAATACTGAAAAACTGTTTTTT.

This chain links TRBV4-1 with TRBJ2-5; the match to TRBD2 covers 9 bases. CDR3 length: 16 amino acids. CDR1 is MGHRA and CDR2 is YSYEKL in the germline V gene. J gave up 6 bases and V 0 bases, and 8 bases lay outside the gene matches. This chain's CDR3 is CASSQESAGGAKTQYF. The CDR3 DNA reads TGCGCCAGCAGCCAAGAGTCCGCGGGAGGGGCGAAGACCCAGTACTTC.

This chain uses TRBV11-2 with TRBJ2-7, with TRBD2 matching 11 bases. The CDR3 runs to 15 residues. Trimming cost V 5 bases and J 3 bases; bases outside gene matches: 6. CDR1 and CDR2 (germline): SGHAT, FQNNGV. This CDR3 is CASSDSGRAGYEQYF. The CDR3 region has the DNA TGTGCCAGCAGCGATAGCGGGAGGGCTGGCTACGAGCAGTACTTC.

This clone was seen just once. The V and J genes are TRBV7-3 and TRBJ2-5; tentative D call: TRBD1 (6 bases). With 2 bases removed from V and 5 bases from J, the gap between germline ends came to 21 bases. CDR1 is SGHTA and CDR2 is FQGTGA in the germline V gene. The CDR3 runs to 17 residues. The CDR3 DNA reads TGTGCCAGCAGCTTACAGCCCCTGGGGGCGAGTGGGGAGACCCAGTACTTC. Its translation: CASSLQPLGASGETQYF.

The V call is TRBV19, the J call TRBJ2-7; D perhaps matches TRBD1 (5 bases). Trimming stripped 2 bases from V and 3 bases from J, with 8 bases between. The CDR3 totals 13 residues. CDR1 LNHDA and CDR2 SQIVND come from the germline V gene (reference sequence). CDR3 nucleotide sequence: TGTGCCAGTAGTATACTCAGGGACTACGAGCAGTACTTC. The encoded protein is CASSILRDYEQYF.

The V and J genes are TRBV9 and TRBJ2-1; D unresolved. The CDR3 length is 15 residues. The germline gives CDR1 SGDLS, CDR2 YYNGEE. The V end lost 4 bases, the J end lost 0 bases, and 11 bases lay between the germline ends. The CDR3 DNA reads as TGTGCCAGCAGCCCCCGGCGGAGCTCCTACAATGAGCAGTTCTTC. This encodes CASSPRRSSYNEQFF.

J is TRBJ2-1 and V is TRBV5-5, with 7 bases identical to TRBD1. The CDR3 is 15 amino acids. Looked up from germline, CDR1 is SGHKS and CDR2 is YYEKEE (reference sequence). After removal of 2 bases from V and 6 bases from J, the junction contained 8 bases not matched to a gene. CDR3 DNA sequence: TGTGCCAGCAGCTTTAGGACAGGAGGAACCAATGAGCAGTTCTTC. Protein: CASSFRTGGTNEQFF. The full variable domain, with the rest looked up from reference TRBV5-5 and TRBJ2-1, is DAGVTQSPTHLIKTRGQQVTLRCSPISGHKSVSWYQQVLGQGPQFIFQYYEKEERGRGNFPDRFSARQFPNYSSELNVNALLLGDSALYLCASSFRTGGTNEQFFGPGTRLTVL.

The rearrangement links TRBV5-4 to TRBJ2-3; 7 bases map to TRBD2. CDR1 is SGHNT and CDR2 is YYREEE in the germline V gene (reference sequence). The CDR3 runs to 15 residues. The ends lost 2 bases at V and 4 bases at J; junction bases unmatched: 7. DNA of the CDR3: TGTGCCAGCAGCTTTGGAGATAGCGGGCCAGATACGCAGTATTTT. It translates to CASSFGDSGPDTQYF.

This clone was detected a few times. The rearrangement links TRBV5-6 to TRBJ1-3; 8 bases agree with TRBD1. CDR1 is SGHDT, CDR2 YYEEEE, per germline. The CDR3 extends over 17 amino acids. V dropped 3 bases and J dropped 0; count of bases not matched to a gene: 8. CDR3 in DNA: TGTGCCAGCAGCTACGGACAGGGCTACAGCTCTGGAAACACCATATATTTT. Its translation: CASSYGQGYSSGNTIYF.

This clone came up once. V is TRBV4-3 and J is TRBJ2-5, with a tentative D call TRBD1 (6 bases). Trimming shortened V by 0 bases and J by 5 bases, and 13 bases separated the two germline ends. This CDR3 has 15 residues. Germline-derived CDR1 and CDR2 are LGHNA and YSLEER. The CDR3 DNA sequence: TGCGCCAGCAGCCAAGATTCAGGGGTAACGGAGACCCAGTACTTC. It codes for CASSQDSGVTETQYF.

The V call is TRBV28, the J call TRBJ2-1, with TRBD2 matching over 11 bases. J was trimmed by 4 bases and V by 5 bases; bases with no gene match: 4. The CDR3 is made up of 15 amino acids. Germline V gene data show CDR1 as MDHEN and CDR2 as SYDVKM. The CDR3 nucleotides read TGTGCCAGCAGTAGAGGGACTAGCGGTTACAATGAGCAGTTCTTC. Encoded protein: CASSRGTSGYNEQFF.

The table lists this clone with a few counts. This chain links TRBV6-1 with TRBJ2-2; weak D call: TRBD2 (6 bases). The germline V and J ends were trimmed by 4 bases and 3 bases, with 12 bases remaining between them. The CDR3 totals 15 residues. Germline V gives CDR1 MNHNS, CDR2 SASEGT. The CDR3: CASSATSFDTGELFF. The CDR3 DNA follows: TGTGCCAGCAGTGCGACTAGTTTCGACACCGGGGAGCTGTTTTTT.

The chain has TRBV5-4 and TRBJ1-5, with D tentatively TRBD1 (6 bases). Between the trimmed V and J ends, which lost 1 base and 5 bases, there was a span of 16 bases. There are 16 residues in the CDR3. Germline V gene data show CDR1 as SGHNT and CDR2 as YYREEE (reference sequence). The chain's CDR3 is CASSLTGSGRDQPQHF. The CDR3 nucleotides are TGTGCCAGCAGCTTGACAGGGTCGGGAAGAGATCAGCCCCAGCATTTT.

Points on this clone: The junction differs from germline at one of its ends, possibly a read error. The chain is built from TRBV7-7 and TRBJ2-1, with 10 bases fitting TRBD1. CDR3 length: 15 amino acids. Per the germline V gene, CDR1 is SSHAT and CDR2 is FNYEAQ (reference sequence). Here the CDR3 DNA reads TGTGCTAGCAGCACCGGGACAGGGGCGGGGAATGAGCAGTTCTTC. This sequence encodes CASSTGTGAGNEQFF. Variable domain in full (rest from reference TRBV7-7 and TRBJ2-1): GAGVSQSPRYKVTKRGQDVTLRCDPISSHATLYWYQQALGQGPEFLTYFNYEAQPDKSGLPSDRFSAERPEGSISTLTIQRTEQRDSAMYRCASSTGTGAGNEQFFGPGTRLTVL.

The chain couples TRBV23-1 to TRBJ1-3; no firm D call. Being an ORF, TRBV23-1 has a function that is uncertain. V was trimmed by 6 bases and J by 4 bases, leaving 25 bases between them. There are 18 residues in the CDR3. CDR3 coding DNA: TGCGCCAGCAGCCCACAAAAAAGAGACCGTGGCGGAGGAAACACCATATATTTT. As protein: CASSPQKRDRGGGNTIYF.

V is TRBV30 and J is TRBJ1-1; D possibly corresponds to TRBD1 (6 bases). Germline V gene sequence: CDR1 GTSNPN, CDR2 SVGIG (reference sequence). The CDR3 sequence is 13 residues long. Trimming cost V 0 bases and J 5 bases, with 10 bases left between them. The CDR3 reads CAWSVQGWTEAFF. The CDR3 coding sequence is TGTGCCTGGAGTGTACAGGGCTGGACTGAAGCTTTCTTT.

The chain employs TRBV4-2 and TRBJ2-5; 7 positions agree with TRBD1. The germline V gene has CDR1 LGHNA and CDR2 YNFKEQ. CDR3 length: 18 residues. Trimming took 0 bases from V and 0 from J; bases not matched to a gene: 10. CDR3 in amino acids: CASSQETGDRTYQETQYF. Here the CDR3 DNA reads TGTGCCAGCAGCCAAGAAACCGGGGACAGAACGTACCAAGAGACCCAGTACTTC.

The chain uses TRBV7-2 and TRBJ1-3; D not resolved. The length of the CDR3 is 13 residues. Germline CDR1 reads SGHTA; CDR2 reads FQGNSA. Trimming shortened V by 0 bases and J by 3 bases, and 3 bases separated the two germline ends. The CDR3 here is CASSLASGNTIYF. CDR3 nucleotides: TGTGCCAGCAGCTTAGCCAGTGGAAACACCATATATTTT.

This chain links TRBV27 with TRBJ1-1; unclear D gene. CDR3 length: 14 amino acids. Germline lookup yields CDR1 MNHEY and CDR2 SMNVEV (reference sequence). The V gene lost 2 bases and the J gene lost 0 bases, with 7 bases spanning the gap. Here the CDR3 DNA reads TGTGCCAGCAGTTTAGGCAGGATGAACACTGAAGCTTTCTTT. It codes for CASSLGRMNTEAFF.

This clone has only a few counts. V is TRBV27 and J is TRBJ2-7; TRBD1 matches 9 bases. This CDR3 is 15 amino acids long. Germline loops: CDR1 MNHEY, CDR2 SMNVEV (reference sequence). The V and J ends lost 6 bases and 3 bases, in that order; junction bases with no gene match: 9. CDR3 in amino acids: CASSPRGTGNYEQYF. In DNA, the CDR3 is TGTGCCAGCAGCCCCCGTGGGACAGGGAACTACGAGCAGTACTTC.

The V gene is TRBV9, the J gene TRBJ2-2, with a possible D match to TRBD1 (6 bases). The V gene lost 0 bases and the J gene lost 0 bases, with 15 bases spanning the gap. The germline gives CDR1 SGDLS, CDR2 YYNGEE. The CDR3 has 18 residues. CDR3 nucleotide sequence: TGTGCCAGCAGCGTAGAAGCAGGGGTGGCTTCGAACACCGGGGAGCTGTTTTTT. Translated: CASSVEAGVASNTGELFF.

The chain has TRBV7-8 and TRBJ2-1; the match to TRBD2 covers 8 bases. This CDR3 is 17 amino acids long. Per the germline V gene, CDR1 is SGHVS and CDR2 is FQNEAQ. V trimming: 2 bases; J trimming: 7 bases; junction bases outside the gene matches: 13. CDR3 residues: CASSLMLAGGSKNEQFF. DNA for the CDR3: TGTGCCAGCAGCTTAATGTTGGCGGGAGGTTCGAAAAATGAGCAGTTCTTC. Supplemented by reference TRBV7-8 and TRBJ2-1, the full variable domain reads GAGVSQSPRYKVAKRGQDVALRCDPISGHVSLFWYQQALGQGPEFLTYFQNEAQLDKSGLPSDRFFAERPEGSVSTLKIQRTQQEDSAVYLCASSLMLAGGSKNEQFFGPGTRLTVL.

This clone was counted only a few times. The CDR3 bases are TGCAGCGTCGGACGGGGATCTTATGGCTACACCTTC. This sequence encodes CSVGRGSYGYTF. This chain uses TRBV29-1 with TRBJ1-2; D is unclear. Germline CDR1 reads SQVTM; CDR2 reads ANQGSEA. The CDR3 consists of 12 residues. V lost 6 bases to trimming and J lost 5 bases, with 13 bases between them.

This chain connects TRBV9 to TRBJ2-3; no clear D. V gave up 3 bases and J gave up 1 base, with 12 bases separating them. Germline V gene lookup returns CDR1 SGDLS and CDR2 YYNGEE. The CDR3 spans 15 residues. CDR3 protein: CASSDPPGGTDTQYF. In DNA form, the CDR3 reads TGTGCCAGCAGCGACCCACCTGGAGGCACAGATACGCAGTATTTT.

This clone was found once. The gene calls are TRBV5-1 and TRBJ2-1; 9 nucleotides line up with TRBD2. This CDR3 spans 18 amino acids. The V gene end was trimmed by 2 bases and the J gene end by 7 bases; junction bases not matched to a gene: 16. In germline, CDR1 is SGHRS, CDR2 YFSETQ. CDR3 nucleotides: TGCGCCAGCAGCTTTGGCGTCTTAGCGGGGGCCCTGGGGAATGAGCAGTTCTTC. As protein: CASSFGVLAGALGNEQFF.